This T cell receptor (beta chain) was identified in a study of blood T cell repertoires in COVID-19. Study at large: The study drew acute and convalescent COVID-19 samples from the United States, Italy and Spain. PBMCs, B-cell-depleted T cells, or T cells provided the cDNA or gDNA that made up the material.

This clone appeared once. The repertoire was sequenced with immunoSEQ multiplex PCR; TCRdb's copy has only in-frame clones and lacks some. The sample shows roughly 87,000 clones, about 88% of them seen only once. Between the trimmed V and J ends, which lost 7 bases and 4 bases, there was a span of 10 bases. The CDR3 is 13 residues long. This sequence originates from a woman aged 55-70 years with acute or convalescent COVID-19. Material: peripheral blood. The chain combines TRBV12-3 or TRBV12-4 with TRBJ2-2, with a possible D match to TRBD1 (6 bases). The CDR3 is CASKQGSTGELFF. CDR3 sequence (DNA): TGTGCCAGCAAACAGGGTTCCACCGGGGAGCTGTTTTTT.